These T cell receptor beta chains were read from a single sample in a study of HIV-infected children after antiretroviral therapy interruption. TCRdb redid the calling of the 3' RACE reads with MiXCR, one entry per CDR3 protein. The repertoire consists of approximately 95,000 distinct CDR3 sequences, with about 7% occurring once and the leading ten covering around 1.1%. This specimen consisted of CD45RA+ CD4+ T cells from PBMCs, pooled from several time points, obtained from a donor given antiretroviral therapy, either interrupted or continuous. Receptor source: a pool of human donors with HIV. CDR3s include the opening cysteine and the closing phenylalanine or tryptophan. The D gene is left open where the match is weak. Rows give clone size only sometimes, using once, few, many, or a class for an expanded clone.

V,J,size,D,CDR3,DNA
TRBV7-9,TRBJ1-1,many,TRBD1,CASSLQGAGTEAFF,TGTGCCAGCAGCTTGCAGGGGGCAGGCACTGAAGCTTTCTTT
TRBV29-1,TRBJ1-1,many,TRBD1,CSAMGQTNTEAFF,TGCAGCGCCATGGGACAGACGAACACTGAAGCTTTCTTT
TRBV7-2,TRBJ1-5,many,.,CASSTTVGNQPQHF,TGTGCCAGCAGCACCACAGTCGGCAATCAGCCCCAGCATTTT
TRBV2,TRBJ2-7,many,TRBD2,CASRTGLASHEQYF,TGTGCCAGCAGGACCGGACTAGCATCCCACGAGCAGTACTTC
TRBV29-1,TRBJ2-7,many,TRBD2,CSVVGLAGGRYSYEQYF,TGCAGCGTTGTAGGACTAGCGGGGGGCCGATACTCCTACGAGCAGTACTTC
TRBV5-1,TRBJ1-1,.,.,CASSFYGDTEAFF,TGCGCCAGCAGCTTCTACGGGGACACTGAAGCTTTCTTT
TRBV9,TRBJ1-2,many,TRBD1,CASSVQGASPYGYTF,TGTGCCAGCAGCGTTCAGGGGGCAAGCCCCTATGGCTACACCTTC
TRBV7-7,TRBJ2-1,many,.,CASSPVTGRSEQFF,TGTGCTAGCAGCCCTGTGACAGGGAGGAGTGAGCAGTTCTTC
TRBV3-1,TRBJ1-1,many,TRBD1,CASSPRTGRAEAFF,TGTGCCAGCAGCCCACGGACAGGTAGAGCTGAAGCTTTCTTT
TRBV12-3/TRBV12-4,TRBJ2-3,many,TRBD1,CASSWTGTGAETLYF,TGTGCAAGCAGTTGGACAGGGACCGGTGCAGAAACGCTGTATTTT
TRBV7-8,TRBJ2-7,.,.,CASSPETIGPISEQYF,TGTGCCAGCAGCCCCGAGACTATCGGCCCCATCTCCGAGCAGTACTTC
TRBV24-1,TRBJ2-2,few,.,CATSDGGQSTGELFF,TGTGCCACCAGTGACGGGGGACAGAGCACCGGGGAGCTGTTTTTT
TRBV24-1,TRBJ2-7,many,.,CATSETDNSYEQYF,TGTGCCACCAGTGAAACGGACAACTCCTACGAGCAGTACTTC
TRBV2,TRBJ1-5,many,.,CASSRRTTISNQPQHF,TGTGCCAGCAGTAGAAGGACGACAATTAGCAATCAGCCCCAGCATTTT
TRBV6-1,TRBJ2-7,few,.,CASSPVRAGHEQYF,TGTGCCAGCAGTCCCGTGAGGGCGGGGCACGAGCAGTACTTC
TRBV12-3/TRBV12-4,TRBJ2-3,many,TRBD2,CASTTGGPTDTQYF,TGTGCCAGCACCACGGGGGGTCCCACAGATACGCAGTATTTT
TRBV4-1,TRBJ2-4,.,.,CASSQRSGDIQYF,TGCGCCAGCAGCCAACGCTCCGGGGACATTCAGTACTTC
TRBV20-1,TRBJ2-3,many,TRBD1,CSALTGVPDTQYF,TGCAGTGCTCTAACAGGGGTCCCAGATACGCAGTATTTT
TRBV27,TRBJ1-1,.,.,CASKVMERFAEAFF,TGTGCCAGCAAAGTAATGGAGCGTTTTGCTGAAGCTTTCTTT
TRBV5-4,TRBJ1-6,few,.,CASSLAVSYNSPLHF,TGTGCCAGCAGCTTAGCAGTCTCCTATAATTCACCCCTCCACTTT
TRBV19,TRBJ2-7,.,.,CASSIVAGGSYEQYF,TGTGCCAGTAGTATCGTCGCCGGGGGCTCCTACGAGCAGTACTTC
TRBV4-1,TRBJ2-3,many,TRBD2,CASKIAGGLGTDTQYF,TGCGCCAGCAAGATAGCGGGGGGGCTCGGCACAGATACGCAGTATTTT
TRBV20-1,TRBJ1-2,many,TRBD1,CSASGTGYSGDGYTF,TGCAGTGCCTCCGGGACAGGGTACTCGGGGGATGGCTACACCTTC
TRBV5-1,TRBJ1-1,many,.,CASSLVPRSRGKTEAFF,TGCGCCAGCAGCTTGGTCCCCCGATCTCGGGGGAAGACTGAAGCTTTCTTT
TRBV19,TRBJ2-1,.,TRBD2,CASSDVASGRALQFF,TGTGCCAGCAGTGATGTGGCTAGCGGGAGGGCCCTCCAGTTCTTC
TRBV12-1,TRBJ2-3,.,.,CASSPRGVVDTQYF,TGTGCCAGCAGCCCTCGCGGGGTTGTAGATACGCAGTATTTT
TRBV18,TRBJ2-1,many,.,CASSPPDGRVEFF,TGTGCCAGCTCACCTCCGGACGGTAGGGTCGAGTTCTTC
TRBV3-1,TRBJ2-7,.,.,CASSQRQESYEQYF,TGTGCCAGCAGCCAACGACAGGAATCCTACGAGCAGTACTTC
TRBV19,TRBJ2-6,many,.,CASSTPGLGGANVLTF,TGTGCCAGTAGCACTCCAGGGTTAGGAGGGGCCAACGTCCTGACTTTC
TRBV6-1,TRBJ1-1,many,.,CASSEGRTSQAFF,TGTGCCAGCAGTGAAGGGAGGACCTCTCAAGCTTTCTTT
TRBV5-1,TRBJ2-3,many,TRBD2,CASSPTSGSSDTQYF,TGCGCCAGCAGCCCGACTAGCGGGAGTTCAGATACGCAGTATTTT
TRBV5-1,TRBJ2-7,many,TRBD1,CASSFDRGSSYEQYF,TGCGCCAGCAGCTTCGACAGGGGGAGCTCCTACGAGCAGTACTTC
TRBV18,TRBJ2-1,.,.,CASSRGPTYNEQFF,TGTGCCAGCTCACGGGGTCCTACCTACAATGAGCAGTTCTTC
TRBV29-1,TRBJ1-1,many,TRBD1,CSAQGVAEAFF,TGCAGCGCCCAGGGGGTGGCTGAAGCTTTCTTT
TRBV2,TRBJ1-6,many,.,CASREQLSYNSPLHF,TGTGCCAGCCGGGAACAGCTCTCCTATAATTCACCCCTCCACTTT
TRBV20-1,TRBJ2-1,many,TRBD2,CSATQTSGLHNEQFF,TGCAGTGCTACCCAGACTAGCGGGCTTCACAATGAGCAGTTCTTC
TRBV15,TRBJ1-2,few,TRBD1,CATSRRVLGGGAPNTNYGYTF,TGTGCCACCAGCAGGAGGGTTTTAGGAGGGGGCGCTCCGAATACTAACTATGGCTACACCTTC
TRBV21-1,TRBJ1-3,many,.,CASSVRDRAAGNTIYF,TGTGCCAGCAGCGTCCGGGACAGGGCCGCTGGAAACACCATATATTTT
TRBV7-8,TRBJ2-7,many,.,CASSLGRGFYEQYF,TGTGCCAGCAGCTTAGGGAGGGGTTTCTACGAGCAGTACTTC